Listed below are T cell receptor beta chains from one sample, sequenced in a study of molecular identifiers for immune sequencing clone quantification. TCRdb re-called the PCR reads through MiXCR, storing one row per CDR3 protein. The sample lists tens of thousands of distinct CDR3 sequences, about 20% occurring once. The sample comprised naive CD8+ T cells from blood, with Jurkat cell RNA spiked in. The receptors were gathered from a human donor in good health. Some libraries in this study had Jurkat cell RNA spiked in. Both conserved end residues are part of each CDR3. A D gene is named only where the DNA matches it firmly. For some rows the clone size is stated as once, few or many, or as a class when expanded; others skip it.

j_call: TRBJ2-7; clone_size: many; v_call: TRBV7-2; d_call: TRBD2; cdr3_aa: CASSLWTSGTYEQYF; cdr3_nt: TGTGCCAGCAGCCTATGGACTAGCGGAACCTACGAGCAGTACTTC
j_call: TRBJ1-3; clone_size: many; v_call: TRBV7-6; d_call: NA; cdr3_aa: CASSLTAISGNTIYF; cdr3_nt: TGTGCCAGCAGCCTGACAGCCATCTCTGGAAACACCATATATTTT
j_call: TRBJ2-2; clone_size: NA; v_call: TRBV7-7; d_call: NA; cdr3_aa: CASSFNGAGELFF; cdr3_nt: TGTGCTAGCAGCTTTAATGGGGCCGGGGAGCTGTTTTTT
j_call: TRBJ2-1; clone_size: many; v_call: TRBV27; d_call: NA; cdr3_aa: CAKDGAPHEQFF; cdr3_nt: TGTGCCAAAGACGGAGCCCCCCATGAGCAGTTCTTC
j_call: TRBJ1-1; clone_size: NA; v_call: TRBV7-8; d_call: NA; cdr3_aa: CASSLLFSNEAFF; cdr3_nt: TGTGCCAGCAGCTTATTGTTTTCCAATGAAGCTTTCTTT
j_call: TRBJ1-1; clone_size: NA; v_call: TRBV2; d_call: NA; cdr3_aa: CASRGTLGPGAFF; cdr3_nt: TGTGCCAGCAGAGGGACACTCGGGCCAGGAGCTTTCTTT
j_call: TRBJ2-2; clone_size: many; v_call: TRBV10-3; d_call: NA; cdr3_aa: CAVQVFHNTGELFF; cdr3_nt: TGTGCCGTCCAGGTCTTCCACAACACCGGGGAGCTGTTTTTT
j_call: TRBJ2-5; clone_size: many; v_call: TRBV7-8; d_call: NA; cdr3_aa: CASSLAIQETQYF; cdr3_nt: TGTGCCAGCAGCTTAGCTATCCAAGAGACCCAGTACTTC
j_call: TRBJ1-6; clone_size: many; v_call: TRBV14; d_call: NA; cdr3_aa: CASSQESPQGMGSPLHF; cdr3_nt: TGTGCCAGCAGCCAAGAGTCCCCGCAGGGAATGGGCTCACCCCTCCACTTT
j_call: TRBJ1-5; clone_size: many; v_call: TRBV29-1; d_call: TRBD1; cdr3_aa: CSVDVQGAIHF; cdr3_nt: TGCAGCGTTGATGTTCAGGGGGCCATTCATTTT
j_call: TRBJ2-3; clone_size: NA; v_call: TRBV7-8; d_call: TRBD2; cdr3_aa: CASSPRLAGVLADTQYF; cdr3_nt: TGTGCCAGCAGCCCCCGACTAGCGGGAGTCCTTGCAGATACGCAGTATTTT
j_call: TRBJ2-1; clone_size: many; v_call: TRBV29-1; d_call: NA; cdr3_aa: CSVEDLDSRRDEQFF; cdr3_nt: TGCAGCGTTGAAGACCTAGACAGCCGCCGGGATGAGCAGTTCTTC
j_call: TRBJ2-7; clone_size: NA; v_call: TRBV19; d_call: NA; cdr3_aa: CASSMRVSYEQYF; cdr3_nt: TGTGCCAGTAGTATGAGGGTGTCCTACGAGCAGTACTTC
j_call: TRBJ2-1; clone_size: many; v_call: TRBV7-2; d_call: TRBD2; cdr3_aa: CASSLVVLAGSHEQFF; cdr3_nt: TGTGCCAGCAGCTTAGTTGTACTAGCGGGATCACATGAGCAGTTCTTC
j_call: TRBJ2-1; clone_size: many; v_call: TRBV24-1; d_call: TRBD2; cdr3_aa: CATSDRRLAGIYNEQFF; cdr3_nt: TGTGCCACCAGTGATCGAAGACTAGCGGGAATCTACAATGAGCAGTTCTTC
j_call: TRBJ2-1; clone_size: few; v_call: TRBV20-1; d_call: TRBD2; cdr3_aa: CSAGTSGSYNEQFF; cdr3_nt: TGCAGTGCAGGGACTAGCGGGAGTTACAATGAGCAGTTCTTC
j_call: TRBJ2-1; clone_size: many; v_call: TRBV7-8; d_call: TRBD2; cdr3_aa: CASSLVSGSGNEQFF; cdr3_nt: TGTGCCAGCAGCTTAGTTAGCGGGAGTGGCAATGAGCAGTTCTTC
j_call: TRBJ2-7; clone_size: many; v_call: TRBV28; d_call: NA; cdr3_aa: CASSFAGPYEQYF; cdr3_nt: TGTGCCAGCAGTTTTGCCGGCCCCTACGAGCAGTACTTC
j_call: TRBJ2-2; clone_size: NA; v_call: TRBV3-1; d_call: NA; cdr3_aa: CASSQVRRGYTGELFF; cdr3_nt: TGTGCCAGCAGCCAAGTACGGCGGGGCTACACCGGGGAGCTGTTTTTT
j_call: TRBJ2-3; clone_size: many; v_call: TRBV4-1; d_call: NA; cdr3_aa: CASSQVQPSTDTQYF; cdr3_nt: TGCGCCAGCAGCCAAGTACAGCCTAGCACAGATACGCAGTATTTT
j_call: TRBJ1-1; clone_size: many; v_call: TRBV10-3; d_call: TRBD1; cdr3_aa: CAISGVPGQGRVTAEAFF; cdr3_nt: TGTGCCATCAGTGGCGTACCGGGACAGGGGAGGGTTACGGCTGAAGCTTTCTTT
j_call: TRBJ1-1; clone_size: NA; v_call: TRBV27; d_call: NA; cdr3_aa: CTSSLLGAGTEAFF; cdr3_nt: TGTACCAGCAGTTTATTGGGGGCTGGGACTGAAGCTTTCTTT
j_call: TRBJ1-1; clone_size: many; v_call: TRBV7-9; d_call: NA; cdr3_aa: CASSRGGTEAFF; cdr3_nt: TGTGCCAGCAGCCGGGGGGGCACTGAAGCTTTCTTT
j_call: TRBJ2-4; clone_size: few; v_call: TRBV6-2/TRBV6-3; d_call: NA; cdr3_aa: CASSFPLAKNIQYF; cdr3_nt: TGTGCCAGCAGTTTTCCCCTAGCCAAAAACATTCAGTACTTC
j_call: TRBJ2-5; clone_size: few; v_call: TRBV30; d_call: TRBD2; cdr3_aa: CARGGGAETQYF; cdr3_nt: TGTGCCCGGGGGGGGGGGGCAGAGACCCAGTACTTC
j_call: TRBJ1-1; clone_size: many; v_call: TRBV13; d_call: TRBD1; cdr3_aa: CASSPQGDTEAFF; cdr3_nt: TGTGCCAGCAGCCCACAGGGGGACACTGAAGCTTTCTTT
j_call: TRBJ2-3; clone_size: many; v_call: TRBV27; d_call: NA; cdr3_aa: CASSLPYTDTQYF; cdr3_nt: TGTGCCAGCAGTTTACCTTACACAGATACGCAGTATTTT
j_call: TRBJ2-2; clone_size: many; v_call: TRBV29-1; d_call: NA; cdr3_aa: CSVIINTGELFF; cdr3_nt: TGCAGCGTTATCATCAACACCGGGGAGCTGTTTTTT
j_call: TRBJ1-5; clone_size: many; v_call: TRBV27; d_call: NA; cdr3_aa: CASSFSPNQPQHF; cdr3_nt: TGTGCCAGCAGTTTCAGTCCTAATCAGCCCCAGCATTTT
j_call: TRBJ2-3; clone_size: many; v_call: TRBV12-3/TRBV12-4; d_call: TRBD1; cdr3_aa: CASLPGQLTDTQYF; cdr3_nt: TGTGCCAGCTTACCGGGACAGCTAACAGATACGCAGTATTTT
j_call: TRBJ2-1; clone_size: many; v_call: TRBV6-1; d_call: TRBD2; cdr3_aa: CASSETGLAAGKEQFF; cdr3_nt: TGTGCCAGCAGTGAAACCGGCCTAGCGGCGGGTAAGGAGCAGTTCTTC
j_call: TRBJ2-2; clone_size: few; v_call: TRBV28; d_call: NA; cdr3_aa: CASSLWGETGELFF; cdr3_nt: TGTGCCAGCAGTTTGTGGGGGGAAACCGGGGAGCTGTTTTTT
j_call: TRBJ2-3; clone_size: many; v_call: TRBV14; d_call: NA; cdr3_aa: CASSQDQGRGGADTQYF; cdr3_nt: TGTGCCAGCAGCCAAGATCAGGGGCGAGGGGGTGCAGATACGCAGTATTTT
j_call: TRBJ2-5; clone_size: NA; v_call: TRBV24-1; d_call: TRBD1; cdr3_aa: CATSVGTEDWETQYF; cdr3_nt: TGTGCCACCAGTGTGGGGACAGAAGATTGGGAGACCCAGTACTTC
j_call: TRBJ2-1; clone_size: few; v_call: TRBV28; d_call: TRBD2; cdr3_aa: CASSFIAGGTYNEQFF; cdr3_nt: TGTGCCAGCAGTTTTATAGCGGGAGGGACCTACAATGAGCAGTTCTTC
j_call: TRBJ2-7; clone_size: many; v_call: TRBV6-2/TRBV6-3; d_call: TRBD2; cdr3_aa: CASSYSRGLAGVEQYF; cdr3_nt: TGTGCCAGCAGTTACTCGCGAGGACTAGCGGGAGTCGAGCAGTACTTC
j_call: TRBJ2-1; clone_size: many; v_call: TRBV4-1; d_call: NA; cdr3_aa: CASSITEGTSSYNEQFF; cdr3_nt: TGCGCCAGCAGTATAACGGAGGGCACGAGCTCCTACAATGAGCAGTTCTTC